This T cell receptor beta chain was found in a study of Graves' ophthalmopathy and Graves' hyperthyroidism. This clonotype appeared a few times. Its ends do not fully match the called genes, so a read error is possible. The sequenced template was RNA, covering the TCR beta CDR3 region. RT-PCR was first run with HTBI primers, then multiplex PCR in a second round. TCRdb re-called the multiplex PCR reads with MiXCR, one entry per CDR3 protein. The sample has fewer than 250,000 distinct CDR3 sequences, 25% to 30% seen once. The sequence came from a man aged 50-59 years with Graves' ophthalmopathy. The specimen was peripheral blood.

The CDR3 coding sequence is TGTGCCTGGACAGGGATGAACACTGAAGCCTTCTTT. Translation gives CAWTGMNTEAFF. The chain is built from TRBV30 and TRBJ1-1; D is possibly TRBD1 (5 bases). The CDR3 length is 12 residues. The germline V gene encodes CDR1 GTSNPN and CDR2 SVGIG (reference sequence).